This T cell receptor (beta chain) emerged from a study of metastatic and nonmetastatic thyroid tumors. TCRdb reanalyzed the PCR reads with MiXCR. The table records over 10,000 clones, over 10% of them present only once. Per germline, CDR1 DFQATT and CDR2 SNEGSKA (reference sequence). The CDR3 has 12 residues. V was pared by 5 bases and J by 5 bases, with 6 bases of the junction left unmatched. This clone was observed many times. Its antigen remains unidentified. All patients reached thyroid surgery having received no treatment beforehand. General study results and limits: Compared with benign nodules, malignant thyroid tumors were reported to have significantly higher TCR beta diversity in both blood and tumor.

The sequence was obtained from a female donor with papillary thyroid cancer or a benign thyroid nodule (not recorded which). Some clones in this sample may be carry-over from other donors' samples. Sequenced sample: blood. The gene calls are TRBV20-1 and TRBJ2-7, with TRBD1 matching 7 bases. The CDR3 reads CSASDRVDEQYF. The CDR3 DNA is TGCAGTGCTTCCGACAGGGTCGACGAGCAGTACTTC.